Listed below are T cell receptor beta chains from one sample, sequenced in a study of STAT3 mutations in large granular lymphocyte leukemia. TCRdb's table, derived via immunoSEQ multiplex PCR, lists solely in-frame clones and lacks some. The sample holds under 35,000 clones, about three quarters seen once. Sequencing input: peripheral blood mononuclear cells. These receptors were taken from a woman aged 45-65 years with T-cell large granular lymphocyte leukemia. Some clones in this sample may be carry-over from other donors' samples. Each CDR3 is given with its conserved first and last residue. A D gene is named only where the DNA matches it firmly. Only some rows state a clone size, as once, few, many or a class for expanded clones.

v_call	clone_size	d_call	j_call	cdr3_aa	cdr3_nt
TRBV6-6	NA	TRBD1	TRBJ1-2	CASKGTGYEYGYTF	TGTGCCAGCAAGGGGACAGGTTATGAATATGGCTACACCTTC
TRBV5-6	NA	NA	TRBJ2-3	CASSLSLSSWTRGADTQYF	TGTGCCAGCAGCCTCAGTTTATCTTCTTGGACCAGGGGTGCAGATACGCAGTATTTT
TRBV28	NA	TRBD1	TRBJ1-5	CASTIGGTGGSNQPQHF	TGTGCCAGCACCATAGGAGGGACAGGGGGGAGCAATCAGCCCCAGCATTTT
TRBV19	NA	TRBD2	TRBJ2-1	CASSILAGGPGEQFF	TGTGCCAGTAGTATTCTTGCGGGAGGTCCGGGTGAGCAGTTCTTC
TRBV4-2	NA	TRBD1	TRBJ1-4	CASSQRDRGREKLFF	TGTGCCAGCAGCCAAAGAGACAGGGGTCGGGAAAAACTGTTTTTT
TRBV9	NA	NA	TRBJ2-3	CASSVEAAPDTQYF	TGTGCCAGCAGCGTAGAAGCTGCCCCAGATACGCAGTATTTT
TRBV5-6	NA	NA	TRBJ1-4	CASSHSFVRGGANEKLFF	TGTGCCAGCAGCCATTCGTTTGTTCGTGGAGGGGCTAATGAAAAACTGTTTTTT
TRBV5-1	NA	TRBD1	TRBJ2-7	CASSWGQGGYEQYF	TGCGCCAGCAGCTGGGGACAGGGGGGTTACGAGCAGTACTTC
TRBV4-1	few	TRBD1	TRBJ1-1	CASSRGQGNTEAFF	TGCGCCAGCAGCCGAGGACAGGGAAACACTGAAGCTTTCTTT
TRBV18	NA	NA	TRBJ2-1	CASSPPPAGPRNEQFF	TGTGCCAGCTCACCACCCCCTGCAGGGCCGAGGAATGAGCAGTTCTTC
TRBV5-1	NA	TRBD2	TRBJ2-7	CASSQNSGGLGSYEQYF	TGCGCCAGCAGCCAAAACTCGGGGGGGCTGGGCTCCTACGAGCAGTACTTC
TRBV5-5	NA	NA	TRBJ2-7	CASSYENLHEQYF	TGTGCCAGCAGCTACGAGAATCTCCACGAGCAGTACTTC
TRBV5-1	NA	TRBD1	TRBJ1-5	CASSMTGGNQPQHF	TGCGCCAGCAGCATGACAGGGGGGAATCAGCCCCAGCATTTT
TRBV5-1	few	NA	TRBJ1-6	CASSLAVAGVGSPLHF	TGCGCCAGCAGCTTGGCTGTTGCGGGGGTTGGATCACCCCTCCACTTT
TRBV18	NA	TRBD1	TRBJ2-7	CASSPGTGSLYEQYF	TGTGCCAGCTCACCGGGGACAGGTTCTCTCTACGAGCAGTACTTC
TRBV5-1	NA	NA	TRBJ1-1	CASSLAPGANTEAFF	TGCGCCAGCAGCTTGGCCCCAGGGGCGAACACTGAAGCTTTCTTT
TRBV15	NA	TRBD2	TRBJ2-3	CATSRPSGSYDTQYF	TGTGCCACCAGCAGACCTAGCGGGAGCTACGATACGCAGTATTTT
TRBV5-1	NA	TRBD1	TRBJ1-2	CASSLRAGGLYGYTF	TGCGCCAGCAGCTTAAGGGCAGGGGGCCTTTATGGCTACACCTTC
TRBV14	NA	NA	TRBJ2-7	CASSQGSTYEQYF	TGTGCCAGCAGCCAAGGGTCGACCTACGAGCAGTACTTC
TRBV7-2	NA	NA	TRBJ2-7	CASSLGLGEQYF	TGTGCCAGCAGCTTAGGCCTCGGGGAGCAGTACTTC
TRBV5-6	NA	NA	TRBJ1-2	CASTLTGRDGYTF	TGTGCCAGCACCTTAACAGGGCGGGATGGCTACACCTTC
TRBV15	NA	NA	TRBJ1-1	CATSREDKTEAFF	TGTGCCACCAGCAGAGAGGACAAAACTGAAGCTTTCTTT
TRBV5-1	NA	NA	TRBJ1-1	CASSLVAGNTEAFF	TGCGCCAGCAGCTTGGTGGCAGGGAACACTGAAGCTTTCTTT
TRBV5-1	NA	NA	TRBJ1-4	CASSSGRGSKGEKLFF	TGCGCCAGCAGCTCCGGGAGGGGGAGTAAAGGGGAAAAACTGTTTTTT
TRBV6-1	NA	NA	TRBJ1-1	CASSDGRWNTEAFF	TGTGCCAGCAGTGATGGACGGTGGAACACTGAAGCTTTCTTT
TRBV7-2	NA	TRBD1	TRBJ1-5	CASSYDRGHQPQHF	TGTGCCAGCAGCTACGACAGGGGGCATCAGCCCCAGCATTTT
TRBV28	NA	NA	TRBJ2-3	CASRPRGYGGGADTQYF	TGTGCCAGCCGCCCCCGGGGGTACGGGGGTGGCGCAGATACGCAGTATTTT
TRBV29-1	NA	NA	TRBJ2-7	CSVDLPGNYEQYF	TGCAGCGTTGATTTGCCGGGGAATTACGAGCAGTACTTC
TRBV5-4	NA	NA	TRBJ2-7	CASSRQGYEQYF	TGTGCCAGCAGCCGGCAGGGCTACGAGCAGTACTTC
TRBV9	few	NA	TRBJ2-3	CASSSSSSGADTQYF	TGTGCCAGCAGCTCATCTAGTTCGGGCGCAGATACGCAGTATTTT
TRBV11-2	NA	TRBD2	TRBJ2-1	CASSLDTSGRSQFF	TGTGCCAGCAGCTTAGATACTAGCGGGAGAAGTCAGTTCTTC
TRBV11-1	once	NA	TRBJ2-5	CASSFGQAETQYF	TGTGCCAGCAGCTTCGGGCAGGCAGAGACCCAGTACTTC
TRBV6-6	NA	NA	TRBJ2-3	CASSRSTDTQYF	TGTGCCAGCAGTAGAAGCACAGATACGCAGTATTTT
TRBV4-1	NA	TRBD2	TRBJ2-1	CASSQDQGSGTYNEQFF	TGCGCCAGCAGCCAAGATCAGGGTAGCGGGACGTACAATGAGCAGTTCTTC
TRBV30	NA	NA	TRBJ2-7	CAWSAIYEQYF	TGTGCCTGGAGTGCCATTTACGAGCAGTACTTC
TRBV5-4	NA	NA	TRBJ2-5	CASSLIQGKETQYF	TGTGCCAGCAGCTTGATCCAGGGGAAAGAGACCCAGTACTTC
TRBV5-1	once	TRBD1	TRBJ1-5	CASSRTGDDQPQHF	TGCGCCAGCAGCCGGACAGGGGACGATCAGCCCCAGCATTTT
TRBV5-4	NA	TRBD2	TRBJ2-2	CASSYGGLAGGPNTGELFF	TGTGCCAGCAGCTATGGAGGACTAGCGGGAGGACCGAACACCGGGGAGCTGTTTTTT
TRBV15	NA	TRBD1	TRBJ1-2	CATSLGGQGHYGYTF	TGTGCCACCAGCCTGGGGGGACAGGGGCACTATGGCTACACCTTC
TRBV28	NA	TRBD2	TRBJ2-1	CASRSTGGPAYNEQFF	TGTGCCAGCAGGTCAACGGGAGGGCCAGCCTACAATGAGCAGTTCTTC
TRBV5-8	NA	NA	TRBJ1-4	CASSHRSTNEKLFF	TGTGCCAGCAGCCACAGGTCAACTAATGAAAAACTGTTTTTT